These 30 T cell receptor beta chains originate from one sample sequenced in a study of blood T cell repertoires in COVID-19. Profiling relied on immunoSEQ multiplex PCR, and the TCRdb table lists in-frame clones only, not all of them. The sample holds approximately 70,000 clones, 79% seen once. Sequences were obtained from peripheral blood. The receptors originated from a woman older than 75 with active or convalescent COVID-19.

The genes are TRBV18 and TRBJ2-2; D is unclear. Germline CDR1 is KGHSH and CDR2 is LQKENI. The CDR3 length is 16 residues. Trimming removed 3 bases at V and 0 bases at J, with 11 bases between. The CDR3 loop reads CASSPFQTPNTGELFF. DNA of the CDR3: TGTGCCAGCTCACCTTTTCAGACTCCGAACACCGGGGAGCTGTTTTTT.

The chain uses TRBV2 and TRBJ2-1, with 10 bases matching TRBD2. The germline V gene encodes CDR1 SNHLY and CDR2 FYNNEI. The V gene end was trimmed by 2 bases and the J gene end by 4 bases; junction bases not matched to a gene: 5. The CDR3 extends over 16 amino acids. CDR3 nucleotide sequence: TGTGCCAGCAGTGAACTAGCGGGAGTTGGTTACAATGAGCAGTTCTTC. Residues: CASSELAGVGYNEQFF.

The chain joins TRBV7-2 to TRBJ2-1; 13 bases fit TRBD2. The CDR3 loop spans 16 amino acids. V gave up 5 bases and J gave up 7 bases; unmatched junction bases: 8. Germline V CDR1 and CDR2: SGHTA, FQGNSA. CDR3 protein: CASSVYPGLAGNEQFF. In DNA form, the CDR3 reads TGTGCCAGCAGCGTCTACCCGGGACTAGCGGGAAATGAGCAGTTCTTC.

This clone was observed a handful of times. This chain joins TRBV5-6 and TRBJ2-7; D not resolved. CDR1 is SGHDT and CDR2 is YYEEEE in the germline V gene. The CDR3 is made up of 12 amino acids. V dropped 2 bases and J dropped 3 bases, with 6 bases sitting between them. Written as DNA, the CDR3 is TGTGCCAGCAGCTTTAGCAACTACGAGCAGTACTTC. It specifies CASSFSNYEQYF. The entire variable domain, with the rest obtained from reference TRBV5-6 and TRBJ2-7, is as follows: DAGVTQSPTHLIKTRGQQVTLRCSPKSGHDTVSWYQQALGQGPQFIFQYYEEEERQRGNFPDRFSGHQFPNYSSELNVNALLLGDSALYLCASSFSNYEQYFGPGTRLTVT.

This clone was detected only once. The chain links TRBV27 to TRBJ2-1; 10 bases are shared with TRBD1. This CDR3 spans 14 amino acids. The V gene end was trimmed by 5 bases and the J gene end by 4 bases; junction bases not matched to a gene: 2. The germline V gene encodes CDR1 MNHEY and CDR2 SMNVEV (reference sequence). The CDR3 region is CASSRDRGYNEQFF. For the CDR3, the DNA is TGTGCCAGCAGTCGGGACAGGGGATACAATGAGCAGTTCTTC.

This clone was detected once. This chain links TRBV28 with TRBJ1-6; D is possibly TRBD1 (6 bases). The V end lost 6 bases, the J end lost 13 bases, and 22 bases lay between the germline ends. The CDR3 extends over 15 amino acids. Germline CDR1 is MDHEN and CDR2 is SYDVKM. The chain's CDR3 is CASRPGGAVLTPLHF. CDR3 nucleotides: TGTGCCAGCAGGCCCGGGGGGGCAGTCCTCACTCCCCTCCACTTT.

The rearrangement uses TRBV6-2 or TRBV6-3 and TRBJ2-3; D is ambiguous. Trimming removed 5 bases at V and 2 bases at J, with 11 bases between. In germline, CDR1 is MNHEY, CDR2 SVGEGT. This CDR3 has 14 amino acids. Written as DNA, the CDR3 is TGTGCCAGCAGTCCCTCCCTTCCCACAGATACGCAGTATTTT. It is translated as CASSPSLPTDTQYF.

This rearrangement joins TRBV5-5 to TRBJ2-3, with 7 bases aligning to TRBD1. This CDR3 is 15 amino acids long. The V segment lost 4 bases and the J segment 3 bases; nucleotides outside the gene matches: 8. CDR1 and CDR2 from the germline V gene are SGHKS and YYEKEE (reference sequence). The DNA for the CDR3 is TGTGCCAGCAGCCCTAACAGGGGCCCGACAGATACGCAGTATTTT. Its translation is CASSPNRGPTDTQYF.

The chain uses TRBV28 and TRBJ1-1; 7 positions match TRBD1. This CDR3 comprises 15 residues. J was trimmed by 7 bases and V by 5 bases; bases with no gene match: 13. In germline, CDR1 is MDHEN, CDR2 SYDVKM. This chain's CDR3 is CASSQVDRSNLEAFF. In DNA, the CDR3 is TGTGCCAGCAGTCAAGTGGACAGGAGCAATCTTGAAGCTTTCTTT. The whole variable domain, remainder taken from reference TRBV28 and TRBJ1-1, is DVKVTQSSRYLVKRTGEKVFLECVQDMDHENMFWYRQDPGLGLRLIYFSYDVKMKEKGDIPEGYSVSREKKERFSLILESASTNQTSMYLCASSQVDRSNLEAFFGQGTRLTVV.

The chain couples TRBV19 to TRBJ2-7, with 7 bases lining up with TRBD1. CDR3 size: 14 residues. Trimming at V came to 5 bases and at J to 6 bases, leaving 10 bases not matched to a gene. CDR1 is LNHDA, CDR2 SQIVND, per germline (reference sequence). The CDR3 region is CASSATGAISEQYF. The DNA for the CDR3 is TGTGCCAGTAGTGCCACAGGGGCTATTTCCGAGCAGTACTTC.

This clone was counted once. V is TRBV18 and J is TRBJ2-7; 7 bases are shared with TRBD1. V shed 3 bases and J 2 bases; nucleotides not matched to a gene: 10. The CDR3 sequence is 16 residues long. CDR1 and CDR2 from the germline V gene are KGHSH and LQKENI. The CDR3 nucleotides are TGTGCCAGCTCACCGATCGGGACAGATTCAGCCTACGAGCAGTACTTC. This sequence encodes CASSPIGTDSAYEQYF.

CDR3 in DNA: TGTGCCAGCAAACTAGATCTGGACAATGAGCAGTTCTTC. Translating it yields CASKLDLDNEQFF. V gene TRBV11-2 combines with J gene TRBJ2-1; perhaps TRBD2 as D (5 bases). CDR1 is SGHAT, CDR2 FQNNGV, per germline. The CDR3 has 13 amino acids. Trimming removed 7 bases from V and 5 bases from J, with 12 bases in between.

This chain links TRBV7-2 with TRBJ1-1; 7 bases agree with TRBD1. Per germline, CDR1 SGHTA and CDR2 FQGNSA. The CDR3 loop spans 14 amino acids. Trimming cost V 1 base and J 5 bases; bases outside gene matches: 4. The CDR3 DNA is TGTGCCAGCAGCTTAGAGGGGGCGGGGACTGAAGCTTTCTTT. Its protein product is CASSLEGAGTEAFF.

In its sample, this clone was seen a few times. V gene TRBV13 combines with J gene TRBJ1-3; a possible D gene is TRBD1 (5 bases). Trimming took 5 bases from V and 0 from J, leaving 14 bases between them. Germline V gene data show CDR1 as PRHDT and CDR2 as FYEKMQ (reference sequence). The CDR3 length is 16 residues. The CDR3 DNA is TGTGCCAGCAGCGTTCTGGGGGGTGTCTCTGGAAACACCATATATTTT. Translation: CASSVLGGVSGNTIYF.

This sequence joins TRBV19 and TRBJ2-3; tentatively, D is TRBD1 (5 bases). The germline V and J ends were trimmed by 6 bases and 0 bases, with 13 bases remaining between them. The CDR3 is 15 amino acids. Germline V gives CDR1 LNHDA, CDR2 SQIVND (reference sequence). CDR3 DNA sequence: TGTGCCAGTAGCACGACAGACGCTAGCACAGATACGCAGTATTTT. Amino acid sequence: CASSTTDASTDTQYF.

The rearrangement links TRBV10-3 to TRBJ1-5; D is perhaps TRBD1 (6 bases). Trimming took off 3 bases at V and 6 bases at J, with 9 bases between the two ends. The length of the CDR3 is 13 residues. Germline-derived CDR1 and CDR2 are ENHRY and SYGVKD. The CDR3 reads CAISEQGFQPQHF. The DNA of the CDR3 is TGTGCCATCAGTGAACAGGGTTTTCAGCCCCAGCATTTT.

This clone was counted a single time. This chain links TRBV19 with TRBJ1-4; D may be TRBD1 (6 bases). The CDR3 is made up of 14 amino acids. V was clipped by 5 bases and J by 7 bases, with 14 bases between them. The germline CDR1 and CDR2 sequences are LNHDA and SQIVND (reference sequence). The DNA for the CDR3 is TGTGCCAGTAGTCTGAACAGGGTTGGTGAAAAACTGTTTTTT. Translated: CASSLNRVGEKLFF.

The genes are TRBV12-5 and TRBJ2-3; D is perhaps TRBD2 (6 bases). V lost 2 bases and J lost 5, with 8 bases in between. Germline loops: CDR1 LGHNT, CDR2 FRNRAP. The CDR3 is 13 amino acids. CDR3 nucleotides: TGTGCTAGTGGTTTGTCGGGACTAGATACGCAGTATTTT. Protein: CASGLSGLDTQYF. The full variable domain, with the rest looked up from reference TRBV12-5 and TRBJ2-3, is DARVTQTPRHKVTEMGQEVTMRCQPILGHNTVFWYRQTMMQGLELLAYFRNRAPLDDSGMPKDRFSAEMPDATLATLKIQPSEPRDSAVYFCASGLSGLDTQYFGPGTRLTVL.

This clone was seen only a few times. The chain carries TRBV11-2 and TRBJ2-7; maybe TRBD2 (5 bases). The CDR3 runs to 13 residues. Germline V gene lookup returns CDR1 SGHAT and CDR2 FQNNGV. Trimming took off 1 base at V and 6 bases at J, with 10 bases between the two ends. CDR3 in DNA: TGTGCCAGCAGCTTAGGAGGGATAGGCGAGCAGTACTTC. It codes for CASSLGGIGEQYF.

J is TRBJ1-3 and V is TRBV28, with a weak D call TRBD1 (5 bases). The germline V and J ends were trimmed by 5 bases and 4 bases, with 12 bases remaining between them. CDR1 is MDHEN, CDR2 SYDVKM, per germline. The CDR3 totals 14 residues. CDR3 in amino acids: CASSPGHVGNTIYF. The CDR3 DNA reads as TGTGCCAGCAGTCCTGGACATGTGGGAAACACCATATATTTT.

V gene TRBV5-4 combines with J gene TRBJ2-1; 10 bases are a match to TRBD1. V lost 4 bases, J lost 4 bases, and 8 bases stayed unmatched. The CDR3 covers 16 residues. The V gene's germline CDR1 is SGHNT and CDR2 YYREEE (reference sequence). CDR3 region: CASSTLGQGGYNEQFF. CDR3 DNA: TGTGCCAGCAGCACTCTTGGACAGGGGGGGTACAATGAGCAGTTCTTC. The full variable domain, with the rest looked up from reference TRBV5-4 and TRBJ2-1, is ETGVTQSPTHLIKTRGQQVTLRCSSQSGHNTVSWYQQALGQGPQFIFQYYREEENGRGNFPPRFSGLQFPNYSSELNVNALELDDSALYLCASSTLGQGGYNEQFFGPGTRLTVL.

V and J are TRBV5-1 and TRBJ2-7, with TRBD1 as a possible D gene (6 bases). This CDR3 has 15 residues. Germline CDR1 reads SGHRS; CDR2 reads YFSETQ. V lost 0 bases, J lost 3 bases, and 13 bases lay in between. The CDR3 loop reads CASSLGGPPNYEQYF. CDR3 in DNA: TGCGCCAGCAGCTTGGGGGGGCCCCCTAACTACGAGCAGTACTTC.

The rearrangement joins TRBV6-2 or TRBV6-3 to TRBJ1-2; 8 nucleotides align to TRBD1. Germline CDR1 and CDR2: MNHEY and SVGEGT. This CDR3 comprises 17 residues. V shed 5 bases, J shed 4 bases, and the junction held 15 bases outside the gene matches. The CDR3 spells CASSDRGTFSIPYGYTF. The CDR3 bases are TGTGCCAGCAGTGACAGGGGTACGTTCTCAATCCCCTATGGCTACACCTTC.

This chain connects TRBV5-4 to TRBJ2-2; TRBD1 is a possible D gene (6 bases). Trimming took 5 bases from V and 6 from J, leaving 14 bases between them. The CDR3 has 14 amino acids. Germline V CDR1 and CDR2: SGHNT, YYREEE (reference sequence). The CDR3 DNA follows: TGTGCCAGCAGTGGACAGAATGCACCCGGGGAGCTGTTTTTT. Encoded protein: CASSGQNAPGELFF.

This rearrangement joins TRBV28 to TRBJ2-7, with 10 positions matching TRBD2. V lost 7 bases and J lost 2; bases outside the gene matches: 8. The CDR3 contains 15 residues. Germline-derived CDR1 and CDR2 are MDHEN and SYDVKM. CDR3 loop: CASNQAGGPPYEQYF. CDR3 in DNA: TGTGCCAGCAATCAAGCGGGAGGGCCCCCCTACGAGCAGTACTTC.

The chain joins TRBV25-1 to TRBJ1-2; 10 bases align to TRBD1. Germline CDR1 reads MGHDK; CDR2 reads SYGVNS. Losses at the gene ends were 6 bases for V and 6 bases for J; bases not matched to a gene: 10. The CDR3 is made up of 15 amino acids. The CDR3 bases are TGTGCCAGCAGAGACTTCGGGACAGGGGTAAATGGCTACACCTTC. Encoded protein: CASRDFGTGVNGYTF.

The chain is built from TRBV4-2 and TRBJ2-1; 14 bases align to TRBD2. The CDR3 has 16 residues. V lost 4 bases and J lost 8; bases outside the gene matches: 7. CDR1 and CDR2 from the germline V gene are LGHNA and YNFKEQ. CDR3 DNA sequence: TGTGCCAGCAGCCTCCGACTAGCGGGAGGGGAAGATGAGCAGTTCTTC. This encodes CASSLRLAGGEDEQFF.

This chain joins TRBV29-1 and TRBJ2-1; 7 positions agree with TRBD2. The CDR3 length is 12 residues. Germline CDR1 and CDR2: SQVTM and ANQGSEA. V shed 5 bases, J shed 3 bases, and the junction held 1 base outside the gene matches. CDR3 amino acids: CSVSGNYNEQFF. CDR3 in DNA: TGCAGCGTTAGCGGGAACTACAATGAGCAGTTCTTC.

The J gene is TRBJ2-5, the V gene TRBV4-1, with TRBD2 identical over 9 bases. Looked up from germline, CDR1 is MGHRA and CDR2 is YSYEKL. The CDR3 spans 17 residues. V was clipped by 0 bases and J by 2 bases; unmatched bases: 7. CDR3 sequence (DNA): TGCGCCAGCAGCCAAGATGCGGCGGGGGGGCTTCAAGAGACCCAGTACTTC. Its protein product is CASSQDAAGGLQETQYF.

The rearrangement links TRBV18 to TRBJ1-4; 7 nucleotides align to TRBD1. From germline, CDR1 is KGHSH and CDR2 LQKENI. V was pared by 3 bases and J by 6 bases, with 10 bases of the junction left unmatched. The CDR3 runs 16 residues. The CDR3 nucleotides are TGTGCCAGCTCACCCATGGACAGGTTTAGTTATGAAAAACTGTTTTTT. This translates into CASSPMDRFSYEKLFF. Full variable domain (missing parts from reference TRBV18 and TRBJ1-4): NAGVMQNPRHLVRRRGQEARLRCSPMKGHSHVYWYRQLPEEGLKFMVYLQKENIIDESGMPKERFSAEFPKEGPSILRIQQVVRGDSAAYFCASSPMDRFSYEKLFFGSGTQLSVL.